This TCR beta chain was profiled in a study of control samples from healthy donors and cancer patients. Using immunoSEQ multiplex PCR, the repertoire was profiled, and TCRdb retains in-frame clones only, with some absent. The sample holds tens of thousands of clones; more than 75% are singletons and the top ten take around 3.8%. CDR1 SGDLS and CDR2 YYNGEE come from the germline V gene. This CDR3 region has 16 residues. V lost 2 bases, J lost 0 bases, and 5 bases stayed unmatched. The sequence was collected from a woman in her fifties or sixties in good health. This chain connects TRBV9 to TRBJ1-3; TRBD1 matches 7 bases. The sequenced sample was blood. The CDR3 is CASSVGGQYSGNTIYF. CDR3 nucleotide sequence: TGTGCCAGCAGCGTTGGGGGACAGTACTCTGGAAACACCATATATTTT.